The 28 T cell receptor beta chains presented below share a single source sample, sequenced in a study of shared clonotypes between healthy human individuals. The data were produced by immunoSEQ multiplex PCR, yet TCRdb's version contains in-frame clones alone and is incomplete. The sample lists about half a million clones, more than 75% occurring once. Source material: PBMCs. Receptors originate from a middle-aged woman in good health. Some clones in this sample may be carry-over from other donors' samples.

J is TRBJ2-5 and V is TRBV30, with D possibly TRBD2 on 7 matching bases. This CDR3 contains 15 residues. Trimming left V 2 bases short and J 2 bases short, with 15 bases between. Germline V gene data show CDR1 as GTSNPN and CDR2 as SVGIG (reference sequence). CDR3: CAWSRGEGWQETQYF. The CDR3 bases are TGTGCCTGGAGTAGGGGGGAGGGGTGGCAAGAGACCCAGTACTTC.

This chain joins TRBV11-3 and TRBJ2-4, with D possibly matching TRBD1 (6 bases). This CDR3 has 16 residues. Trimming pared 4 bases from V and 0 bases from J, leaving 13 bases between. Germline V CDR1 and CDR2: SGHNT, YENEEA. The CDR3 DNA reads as TGTGCCAGCAGCTCAAGGGACACCCTAGCCAAAAACATTCAGTACTTC. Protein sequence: CASSSRDTLAKNIQYF.

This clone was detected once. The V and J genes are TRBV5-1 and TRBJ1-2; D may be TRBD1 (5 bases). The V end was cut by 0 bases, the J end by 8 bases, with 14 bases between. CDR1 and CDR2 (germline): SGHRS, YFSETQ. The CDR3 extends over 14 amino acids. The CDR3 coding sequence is TGCGCCAGCAGCTTGGGCAGCGCAGAGGGGGGCTACACCTTC. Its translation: CASSLGSAEGGYTF.

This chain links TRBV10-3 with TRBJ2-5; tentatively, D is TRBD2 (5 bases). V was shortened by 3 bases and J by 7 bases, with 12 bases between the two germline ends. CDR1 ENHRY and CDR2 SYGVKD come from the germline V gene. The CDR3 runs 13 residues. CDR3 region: CAISEGLEGTQYF. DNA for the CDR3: TGTGCCATCAGTGAAGGTCTAGAGGGGACCCAGTACTTC.

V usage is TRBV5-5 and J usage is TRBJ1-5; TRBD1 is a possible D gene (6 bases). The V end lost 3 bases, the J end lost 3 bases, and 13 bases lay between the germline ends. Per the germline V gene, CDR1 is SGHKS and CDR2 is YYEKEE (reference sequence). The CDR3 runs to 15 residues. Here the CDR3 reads CASSSITGNNQPQHF. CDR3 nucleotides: TGTGCCAGCAGCTCGATAACAGGGAACAATCAGCCCCAGCATTTT.

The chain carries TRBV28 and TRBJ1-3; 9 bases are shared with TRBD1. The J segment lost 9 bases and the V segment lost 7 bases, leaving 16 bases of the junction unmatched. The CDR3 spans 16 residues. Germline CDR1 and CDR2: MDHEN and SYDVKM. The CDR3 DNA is TGTGCCAGCACCACCCCGGGACAGGGCAGGAGAAGCACCATATATTTT. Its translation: CASTTPGQGRRSTIYF.

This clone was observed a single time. CDR3 sequence: CAISETGGPGTQYF. For the CDR3, the DNA is TGTGCCATCAGTGAGACGGGAGGGCCCGGGACCCAGTACTTC. V usage is TRBV10-3 and J usage is TRBJ2-5; 8 bases are shared with TRBD2. J lost 7 bases, V lost 2 bases, and 6 bases had no gene match. There are 14 residues in the CDR3. Germline-derived CDR1 and CDR2 are ENHRY and SYGVKD.

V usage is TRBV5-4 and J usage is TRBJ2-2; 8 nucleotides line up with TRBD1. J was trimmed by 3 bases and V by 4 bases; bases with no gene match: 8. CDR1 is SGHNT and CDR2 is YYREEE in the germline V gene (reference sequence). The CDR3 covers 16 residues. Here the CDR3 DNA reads TGTGCCAGCAGCCGTGGGGACAGGTTAGACACCGGGGAGCTGTTTTTT. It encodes CASSRGDRLDTGELFF.

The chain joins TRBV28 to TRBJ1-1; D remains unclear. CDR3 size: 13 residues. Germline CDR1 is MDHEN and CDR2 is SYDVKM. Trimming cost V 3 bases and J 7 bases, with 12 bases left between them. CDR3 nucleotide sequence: TGTGCCAGCAGTTTTCGCGGCTCCCGTGAAGCTTTCTTT. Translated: CASSFRGSREAFF.

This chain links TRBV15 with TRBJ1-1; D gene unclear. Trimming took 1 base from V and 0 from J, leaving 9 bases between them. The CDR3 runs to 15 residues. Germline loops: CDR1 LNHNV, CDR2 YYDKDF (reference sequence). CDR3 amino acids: CATSRAGTMNTEAFF. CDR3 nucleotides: TGTGCCACCAGCAGAGCCGGCACCATGAACACTGAAGCTTTCTTT.

The CDR3 DNA reads TGTGCCAGCAGCGCCAGTCCTAGGACCGACGGCTCTGGAAACACCATATATTTT. Translating gives CASSASPRTDGSGNTIYF. V usage is TRBV9 and J usage is TRBJ1-3; D is unclear. The CDR3 sequence is 18 residues long. Between the trimmed V and J ends, which lost 3 bases and 0 bases, there was a span of 19 bases. The germline V gene has CDR1 SGDLS and CDR2 YYNGEE.

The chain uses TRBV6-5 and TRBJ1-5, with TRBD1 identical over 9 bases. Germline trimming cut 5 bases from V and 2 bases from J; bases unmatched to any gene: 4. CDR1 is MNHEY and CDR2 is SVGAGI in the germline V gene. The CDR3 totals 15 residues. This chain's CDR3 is CASSRDRERNQPQHF. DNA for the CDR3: TGTGCCAGCAGTCGGGACAGGGAACGCAATCAGCCCCAGCATTTT.

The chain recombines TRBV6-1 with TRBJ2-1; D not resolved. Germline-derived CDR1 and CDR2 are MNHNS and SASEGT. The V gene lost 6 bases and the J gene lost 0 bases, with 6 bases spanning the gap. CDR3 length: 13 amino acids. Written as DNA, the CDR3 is TGTGCCAGCAGCATCTTCTCCTACAATGAGCAGTTCTTC. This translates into CASSIFSYNEQFF.

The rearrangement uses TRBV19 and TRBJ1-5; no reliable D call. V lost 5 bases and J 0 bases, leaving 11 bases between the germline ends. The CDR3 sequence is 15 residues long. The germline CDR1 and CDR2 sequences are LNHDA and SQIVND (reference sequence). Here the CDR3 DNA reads TGTGCCAGTAGTCTGGCAGCTAATAGCAATCAGCCCCAGCATTTT. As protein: CASSLAANSNQPQHF. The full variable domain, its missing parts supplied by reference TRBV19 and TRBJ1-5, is DGGITQSPKYLFRKEGQNVTLSCEQNLNHDAMYWYRQDPGQGLRLIYYSQIVNDFQKGDIAEGYSVSREKKESFPLTVTSAQKNPTAFYLCASSLAANSNQPQHFGDGTRLSIL.

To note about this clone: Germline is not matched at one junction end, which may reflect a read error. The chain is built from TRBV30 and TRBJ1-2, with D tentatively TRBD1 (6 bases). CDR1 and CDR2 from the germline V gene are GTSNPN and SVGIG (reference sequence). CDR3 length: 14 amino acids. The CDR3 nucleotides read TGTGCCTGGAGTGTACAAGCAGGGGTCTATGACTACACCTTC. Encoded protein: CAWSVQAGVYDYTF.

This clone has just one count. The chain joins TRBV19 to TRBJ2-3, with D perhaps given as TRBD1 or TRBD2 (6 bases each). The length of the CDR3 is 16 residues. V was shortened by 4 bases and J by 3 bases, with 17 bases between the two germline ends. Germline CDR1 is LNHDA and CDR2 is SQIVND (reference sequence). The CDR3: CASSKGGTPRTDTQYF. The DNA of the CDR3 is TGTGCCAGTAGTAAGGGGGGCACCCCTAGGACAGATACGCAGTATTTT.

DNA of the CDR3: TGTGCCAGCTCACCCGGCAGCGGGGACGTCCTGACTTTC. This translates into CASSPGSGDVLTF. This rearrangement joins TRBV18 to TRBJ2-6; 7 bases align to TRBD2. The V gene's germline CDR1 is KGHSH and CDR2 LQKENI. The CDR3 sequence is 13 residues long. The ends lost 3 bases at V and 11 bases at J; junction bases unmatched: 4.

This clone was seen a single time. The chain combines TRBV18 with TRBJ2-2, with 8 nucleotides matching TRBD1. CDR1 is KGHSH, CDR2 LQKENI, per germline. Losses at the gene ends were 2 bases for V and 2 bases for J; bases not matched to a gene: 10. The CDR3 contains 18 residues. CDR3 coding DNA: TGTGCCAGCTCACCATCCCCTCCGGGGACAGGCAACACCGGGGAGCTGTTTTTT. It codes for CASSPSPPGTGNTGELFF.

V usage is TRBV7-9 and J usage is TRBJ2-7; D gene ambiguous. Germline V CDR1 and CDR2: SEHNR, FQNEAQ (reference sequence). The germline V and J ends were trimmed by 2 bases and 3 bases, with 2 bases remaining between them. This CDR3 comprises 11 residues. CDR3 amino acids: CASSLFYEQYF. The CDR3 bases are TGTGCCAGCAGCTTATTCTACGAGCAGTACTTC.

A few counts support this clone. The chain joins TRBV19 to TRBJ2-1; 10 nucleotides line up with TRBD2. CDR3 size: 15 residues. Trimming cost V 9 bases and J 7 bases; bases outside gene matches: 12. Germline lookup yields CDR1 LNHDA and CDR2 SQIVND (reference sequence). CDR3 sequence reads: CASKRGTSDLNEQFF. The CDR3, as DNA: TGTGCCAGCAAAAGGGGGACTAGCGACTTGAATGAGCAGTTCTTC.

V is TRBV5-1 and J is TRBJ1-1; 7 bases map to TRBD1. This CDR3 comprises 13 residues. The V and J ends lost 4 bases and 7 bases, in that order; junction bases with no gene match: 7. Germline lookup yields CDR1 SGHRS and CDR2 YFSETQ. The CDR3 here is CASSTGQRNEAFF. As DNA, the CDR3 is TGCGCCAGCAGCACGGGACAGCGCAATGAAGCTTTCTTT. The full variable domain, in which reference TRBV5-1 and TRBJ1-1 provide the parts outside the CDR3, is KAGVTQTPRYLIKTRGQQVTLSCSPISGHRSVSWYQQTPGQGLQFLFEYFSETQRNKGNFPGRFSGRQFSNSRSEMNVSTLELGDSALYLCASSTGQRNEAFFGQGTRLTVV.

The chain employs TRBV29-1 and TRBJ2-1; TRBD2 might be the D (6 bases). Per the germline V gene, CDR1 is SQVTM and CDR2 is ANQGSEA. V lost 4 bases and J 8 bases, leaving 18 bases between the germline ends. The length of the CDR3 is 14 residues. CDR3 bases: TGCAGCGTTGTTGCCGGGACTCCCCTGGATGAGCAGTTCTTC. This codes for CSVVAGTPLDEQFF.

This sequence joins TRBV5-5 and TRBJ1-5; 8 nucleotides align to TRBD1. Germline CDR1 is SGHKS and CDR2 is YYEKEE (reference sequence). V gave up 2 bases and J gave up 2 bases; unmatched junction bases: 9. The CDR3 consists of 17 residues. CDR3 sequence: CASSFYQGARGNQPQHF. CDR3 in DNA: TGTGCCAGCAGCTTTTACCAGGGGGCAAGGGGCAATCAGCCCCAGCATTTT.

CDR3 protein: CASSPTGSGNQPQHF. The CDR3 DNA is TGTGCCAGCAGTCCCACAGGGTCTGGCAATCAGCCCCAGCATTTT. The rearrangement joins TRBV28 to TRBJ1-5, with D perhaps TRBD1 (6 bases). In germline, CDR1 is MDHEN, CDR2 SYDVKM. The CDR3 is 15 amino acids. Trimming stripped 5 bases from V and 2 bases from J, with 13 bases between.

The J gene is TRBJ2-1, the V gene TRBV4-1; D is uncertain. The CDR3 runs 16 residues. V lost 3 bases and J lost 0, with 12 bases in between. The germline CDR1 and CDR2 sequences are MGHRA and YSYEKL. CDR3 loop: CASSHLTASSYNEQFF. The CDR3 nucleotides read TGCGCCAGCAGCCACCTGACTGCCAGCTCCTACAATGAGCAGTTCTTC.

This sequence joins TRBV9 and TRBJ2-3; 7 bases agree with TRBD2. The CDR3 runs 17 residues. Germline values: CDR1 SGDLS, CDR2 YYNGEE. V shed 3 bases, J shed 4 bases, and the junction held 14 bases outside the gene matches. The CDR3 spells CASSGGSGGSLADTQYF. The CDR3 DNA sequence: TGTGCCAGCAGCGGGGGTAGTGGCGGGAGTTTGGCAGATACGCAGTATTTT.

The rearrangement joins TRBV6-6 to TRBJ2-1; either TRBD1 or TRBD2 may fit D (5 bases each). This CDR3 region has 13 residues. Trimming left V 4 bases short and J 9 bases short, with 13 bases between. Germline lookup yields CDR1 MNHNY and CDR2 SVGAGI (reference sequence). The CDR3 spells CASSFPDGGEQFF. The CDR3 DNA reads TGTGCCAGCAGTTTCCCCGATGGGGGTGAGCAGTTCTTC.

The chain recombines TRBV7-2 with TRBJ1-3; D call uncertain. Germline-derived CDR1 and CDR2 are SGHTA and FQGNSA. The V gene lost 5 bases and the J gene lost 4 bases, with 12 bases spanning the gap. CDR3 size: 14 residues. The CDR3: CASSRERTGNTIYF. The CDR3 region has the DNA TGTGCCAGCAGCCGCGAACGAACCGGAAACACCATATATTTT.